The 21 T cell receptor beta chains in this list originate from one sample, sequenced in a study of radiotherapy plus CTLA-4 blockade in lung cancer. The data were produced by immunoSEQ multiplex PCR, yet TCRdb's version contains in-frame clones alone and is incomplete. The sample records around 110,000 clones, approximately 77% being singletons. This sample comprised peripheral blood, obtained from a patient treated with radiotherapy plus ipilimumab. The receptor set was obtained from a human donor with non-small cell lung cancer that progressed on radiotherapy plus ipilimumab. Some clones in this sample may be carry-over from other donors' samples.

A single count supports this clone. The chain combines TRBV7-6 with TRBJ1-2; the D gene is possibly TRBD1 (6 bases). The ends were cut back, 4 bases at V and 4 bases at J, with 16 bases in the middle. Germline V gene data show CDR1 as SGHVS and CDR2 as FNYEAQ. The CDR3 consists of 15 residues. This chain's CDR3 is CASSSQGTNIYGYTF. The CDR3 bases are TGTGCCAGCAGCTCCCAAGGGACAAATATCTATGGCTACACCTTC.

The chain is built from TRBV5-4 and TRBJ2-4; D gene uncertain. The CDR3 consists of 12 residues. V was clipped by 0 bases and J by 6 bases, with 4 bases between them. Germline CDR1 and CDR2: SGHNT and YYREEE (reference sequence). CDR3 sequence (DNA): TGTGCCAGCAGCTTGGCCTCAAACATTCAGTACTTC. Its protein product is CASSLASNIQYF.

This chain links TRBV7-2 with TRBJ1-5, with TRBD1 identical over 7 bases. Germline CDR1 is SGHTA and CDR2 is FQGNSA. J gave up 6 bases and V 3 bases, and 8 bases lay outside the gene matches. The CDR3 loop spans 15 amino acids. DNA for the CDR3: TGTGCCAGCAGCTTGACAGGGACCAATCCTCAGCCCCAGCATTTT. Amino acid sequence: CASSLTGTNPQPQHF.

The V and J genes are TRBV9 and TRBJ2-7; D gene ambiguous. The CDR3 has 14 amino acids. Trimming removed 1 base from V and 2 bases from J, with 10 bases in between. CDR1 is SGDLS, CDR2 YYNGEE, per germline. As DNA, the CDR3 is TGTGCCAGCAGCGTATCCCCCAACACCTACGAGCAGTACTTC. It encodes CASSVSPNTYEQYF.

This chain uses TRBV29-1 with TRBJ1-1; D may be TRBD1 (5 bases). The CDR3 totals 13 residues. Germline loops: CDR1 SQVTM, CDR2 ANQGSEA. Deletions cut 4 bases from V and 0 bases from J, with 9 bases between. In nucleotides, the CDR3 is TGCAGCGTTGGGGGCCCAATGAACACTGAAGCTTTCTTT. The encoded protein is CSVGGPMNTEAFF.

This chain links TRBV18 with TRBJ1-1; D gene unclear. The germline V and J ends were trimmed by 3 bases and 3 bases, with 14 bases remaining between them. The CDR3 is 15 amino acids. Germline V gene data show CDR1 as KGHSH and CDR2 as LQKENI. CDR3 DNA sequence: TGTGCCAGCTCACCCGGGAGGAAAAGGGACACTGAAGCTTTCTTT. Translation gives CASSPGRKRDTEAFF. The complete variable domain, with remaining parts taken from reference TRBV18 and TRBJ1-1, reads NAGVMQNPRHLVRRRGQEARLRCSPMKGHSHVYWYRQLPEEGLKFMVYLQKENIIDESGMPKERFSAEFPKEGPSILRIQQVVRGDSAAYFCASSPGRKRDTEAFFGQGTRLTVV.

This CDR3 reads CAARAMNTEAFF. CDR3 nucleotides: TGTGCCGCCCGAGCGATGAACACTGAAGCTTTCTTT. The gene calls are TRBV18 and TRBJ1-1; D ambiguous. Germline CDR1 and CDR2: KGHSH and LQKENI. This CDR3 is 12 amino acids long. Trimming shortened V by 11 bases and J by 0 bases, and 10 bases separated the two germline ends.

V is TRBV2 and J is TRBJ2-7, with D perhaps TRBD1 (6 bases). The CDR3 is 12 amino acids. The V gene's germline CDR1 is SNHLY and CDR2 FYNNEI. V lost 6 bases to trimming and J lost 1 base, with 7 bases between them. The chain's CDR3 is CASRQGSYEQYF. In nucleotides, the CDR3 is TGTGCCAGCAGACAGGGATCCTACGAGCAGTACTTC. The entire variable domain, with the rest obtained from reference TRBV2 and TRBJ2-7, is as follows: EPEVTQTPSHQVTQMGQEVILRCVPISNHLYFYWYRQILGQKVEFLVSFYNNEISEKSEIFDDQFSVERPDGSNFTLKIRSTKLEDSAMYFCASRQGSYEQYFGPGTRLTVT.

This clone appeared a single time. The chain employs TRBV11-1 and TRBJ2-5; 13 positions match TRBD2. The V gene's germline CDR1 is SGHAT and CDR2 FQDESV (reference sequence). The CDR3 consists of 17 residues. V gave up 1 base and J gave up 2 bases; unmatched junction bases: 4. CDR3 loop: CASSLEGTSGVQETQYF. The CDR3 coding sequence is TGTGCCAGCAGCTTAGAGGGGACTAGCGGGGTTCAAGAGACCCAGTACTTC.

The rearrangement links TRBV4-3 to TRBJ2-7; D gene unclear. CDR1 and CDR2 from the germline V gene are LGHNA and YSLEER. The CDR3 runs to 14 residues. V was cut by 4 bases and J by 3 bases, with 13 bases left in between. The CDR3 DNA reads TGCGCCAGCAGCCCTTCTCCAGACGGCTACGAGCAGTACTTC. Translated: CASSPSPDGYEQYF.

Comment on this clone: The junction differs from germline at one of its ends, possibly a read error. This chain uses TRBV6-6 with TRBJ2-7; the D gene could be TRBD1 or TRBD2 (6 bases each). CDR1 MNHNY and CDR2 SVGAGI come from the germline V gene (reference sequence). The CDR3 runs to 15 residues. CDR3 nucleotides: TGTGCCAGCAGTTACAGTCAATCGGGGGCCTACGAGCAGCACTTC. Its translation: CASSYSQSGAYEQHF.

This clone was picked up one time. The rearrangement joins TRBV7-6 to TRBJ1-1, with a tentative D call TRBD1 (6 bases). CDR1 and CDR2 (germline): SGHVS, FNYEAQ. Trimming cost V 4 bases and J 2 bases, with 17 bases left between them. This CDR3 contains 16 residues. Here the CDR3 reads CASSCTGQAENTEAFF. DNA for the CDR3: TGTGCCAGCAGCTGTACGGGACAAGCTGAAAACACTGAAGCTTTCTTT.

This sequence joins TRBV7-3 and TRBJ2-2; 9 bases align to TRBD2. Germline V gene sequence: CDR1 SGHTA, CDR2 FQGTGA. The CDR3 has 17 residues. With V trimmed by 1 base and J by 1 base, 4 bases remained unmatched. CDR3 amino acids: CASSLNIAGENTGELFF. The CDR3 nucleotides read TGTGCCAGCAGCTTAAACATAGCGGGGGAGAACACCGGGGAGCTGTTTTTT.

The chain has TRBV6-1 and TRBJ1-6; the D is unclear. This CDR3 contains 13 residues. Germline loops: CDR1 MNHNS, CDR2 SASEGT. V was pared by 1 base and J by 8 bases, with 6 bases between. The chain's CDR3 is CASSEGADSPLHF. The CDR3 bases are TGTGCCAGCAGTGAAGGCGCCGATTCACCCCTCCACTTT.

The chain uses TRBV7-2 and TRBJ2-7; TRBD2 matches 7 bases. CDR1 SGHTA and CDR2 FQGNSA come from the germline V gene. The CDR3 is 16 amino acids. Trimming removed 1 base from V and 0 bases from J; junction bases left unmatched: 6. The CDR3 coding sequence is TGTGCCAGCAGCTTAGGTATTAGCGGGTCCTCCTACGAGCAGTACTTC. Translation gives CASSLGISGSSYEQYF.

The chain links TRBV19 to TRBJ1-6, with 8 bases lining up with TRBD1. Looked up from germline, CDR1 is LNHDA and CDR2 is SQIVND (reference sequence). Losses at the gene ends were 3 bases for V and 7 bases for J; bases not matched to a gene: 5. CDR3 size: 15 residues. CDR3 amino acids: CASSIYGQGNSPLHF. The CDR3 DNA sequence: TGTGCCAGTAGTATTTACGGACAGGGAAATTCACCCCTCCACTTT.

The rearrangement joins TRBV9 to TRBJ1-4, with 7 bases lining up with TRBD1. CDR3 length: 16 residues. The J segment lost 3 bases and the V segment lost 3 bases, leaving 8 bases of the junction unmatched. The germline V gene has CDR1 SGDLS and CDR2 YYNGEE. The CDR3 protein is CASSAQPGQPNEKLFF. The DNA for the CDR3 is TGTGCCAGCAGCGCCCAACCGGGACAGCCTAATGAAAAACTGTTTTTT.

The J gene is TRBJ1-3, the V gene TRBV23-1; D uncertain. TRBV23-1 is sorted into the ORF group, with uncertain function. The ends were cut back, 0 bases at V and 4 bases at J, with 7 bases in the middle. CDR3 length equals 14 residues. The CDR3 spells CASSQSAPGNTIYF. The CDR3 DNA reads TGCGCCAGCAGTCAATCGGCACCGGGAAACACCATATATTTT.

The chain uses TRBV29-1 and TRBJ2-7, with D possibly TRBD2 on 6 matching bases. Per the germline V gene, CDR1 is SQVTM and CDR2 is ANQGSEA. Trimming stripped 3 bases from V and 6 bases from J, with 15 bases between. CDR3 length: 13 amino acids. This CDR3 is CSVEPPGGTEQYF. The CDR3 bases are TGCAGCGTTGAGCCACCCGGGGGTACCGAGCAGTACTTC.

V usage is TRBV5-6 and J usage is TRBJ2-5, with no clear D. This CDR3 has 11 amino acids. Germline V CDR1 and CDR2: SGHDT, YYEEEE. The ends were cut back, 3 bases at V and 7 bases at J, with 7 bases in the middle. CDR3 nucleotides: TGTGCCAGCAGCTCTGGGTCGACCCAGTACTTC. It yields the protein CASSSGSTQYF.

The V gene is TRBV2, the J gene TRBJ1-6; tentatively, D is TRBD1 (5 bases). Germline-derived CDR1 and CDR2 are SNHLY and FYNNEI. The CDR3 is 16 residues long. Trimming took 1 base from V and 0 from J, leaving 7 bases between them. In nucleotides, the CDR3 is TGTGCCAGCAGTGAAGGTGGGGCCTCCTATAATTCACCCCTCCACTTT. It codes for CASSEGGASYNSPLHF.